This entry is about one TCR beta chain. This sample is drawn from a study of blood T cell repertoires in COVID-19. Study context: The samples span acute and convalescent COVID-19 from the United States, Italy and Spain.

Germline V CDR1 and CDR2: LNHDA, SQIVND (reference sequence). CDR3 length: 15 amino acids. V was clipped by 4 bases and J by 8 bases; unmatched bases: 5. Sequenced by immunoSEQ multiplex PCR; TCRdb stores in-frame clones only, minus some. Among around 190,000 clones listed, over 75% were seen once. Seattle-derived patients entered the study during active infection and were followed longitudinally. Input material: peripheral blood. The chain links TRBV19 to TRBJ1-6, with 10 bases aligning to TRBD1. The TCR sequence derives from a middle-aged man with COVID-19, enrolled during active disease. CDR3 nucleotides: TGTGCCAGTAGTAGACCCGGGACAGGGGATTCACCCCTCCACTTT. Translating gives CASSRPGTGDSPLHF.